Each of the 27 T cell receptor beta chains below was sequenced from the same sample in a study of blood T cell repertoires in COVID-19. Profiled with immunoSEQ multiplex PCR; TCRdb holds only in-frame clones, not every one. The sample has around 140,000 clones, approximately 83% seen once. The sample taken for sequencing was peripheral blood. These receptors originate from a woman in her sixties with acute or convalescent COVID-19.

The J gene is TRBJ2-2, the V gene TRBV28, with 12 bases identical to TRBD2. The CDR3 is 14 amino acids. The J segment lost 7 bases and the V segment lost 8 bases, leaving 5 bases of the junction unmatched. Looked up from germline, CDR1 is MDHEN and CDR2 is SYDVKM. The CDR3 sequence: CASALAGGGGELFF. CDR3 DNA: TGTGCCAGCGCACTAGCGGGAGGTGGCGGGGAGCTGTTTTTT.

The V call is TRBV5-5, the J call TRBJ1-5; D is undetermined. Germline-derived CDR1 and CDR2 are SGHKS and YYEKEE (reference sequence). This CDR3 contains 13 residues. Between the trimmed V and J ends, which lost 0 bases and 4 bases, there was a span of 5 bases. CDR3: CASSLGQNQPQHF. The DNA for the CDR3 is TGTGCCAGCAGCTTGGGGCAGAATCAGCCCCAGCATTTT.

V is TRBV30 and J is TRBJ2-7; 10 bases agree with TRBD1. CDR1 and CDR2 from the germline V gene are GTSNPN and SVGIG (reference sequence). V lost 0 bases and J lost 6; bases outside the gene matches: 5. This CDR3 comprises 14 residues. CDR3 in amino acids: CAWSVGTGASEQYF. CDR3 nucleotide sequence: TGTGCCTGGAGTGTTGGGACAGGGGCATCCGAGCAGTACTTC.

The V call is TRBV6-1, the J call TRBJ2-1; 7 bases align to TRBD2. Germline lookup yields CDR1 MNHNS and CDR2 SASEGT. The CDR3 has 15 amino acids. V was pared by 0 bases and J by 1 base, with 0 bases of the junction left unmatched. CDR3 bases: TGTGCCAGCAGTGAAGCTAGCGGGTCCTACAATGAGCAGTTCTTC. Amino acids: CASSEASGSYNEQFF.

V is TRBV30 and J is TRBJ2-3; D is unresolved. CDR1 and CDR2 (germline): GTSNPN, SVGIG (reference sequence). The length of the CDR3 is 12 residues. V gave up 4 bases and J gave up 4 bases, with 9 bases separating them. The CDR3 reads CAWTRFPDTQYF. DNA of the CDR3: TGTGCCTGGACCAGGTTCCCAGATACGCAGTATTTT. Combining the CDR3 with reference TRBV30 and TRBJ2-3 gives the whole variable domain SQTIHQWPATLVQPVGSPLSLECTVEGTSNPNLYWYRQAAGRGLQLLFYSVGIGQISSEVPQNLSASRPQDRQFILSSKKLLLSDSGFYLCAWTRFPDTQYFGPGTRLTVL.

This chain uses TRBV6-5 with TRBJ2-2, with D possibly being TRBD2 (5 bases). CDR1 MNHEY and CDR2 SVGAGI come from the germline V gene. Trimming shortened V by 1 base and J by 12 bases, and 12 bases separated the two germline ends. The CDR3 spans 13 residues. CDR3 sequence: CASSYYGRGKLFF. In nucleotides, the CDR3 is TGTGCCAGCAGTTACTACGGGCGAGGGAAGCTGTTTTTT.

CDR3 amino acids: CASSQDARNTEAFF. The CDR3 DNA follows: TGCGCCAGCAGCCAAGATGCCAGGAACACTGAAGCTTTCTTT. This rearrangement joins TRBV4-1 to TRBJ1-1, with unresolved D. CDR1 is MGHRA, CDR2 YSYEKL, per germline. Trimming left V 0 bases short and J 1 base short, with 6 bases between. CDR3 length: 14 amino acids.

This clone was seen a few times. The chain couples TRBV18 to TRBJ1-1; D gene ambiguous. Trimming removed 3 bases from V and 3 bases from J, with 11 bases in between. The CDR3 consists of 14 residues. The V gene's germline CDR1 is KGHSH and CDR2 LQKENI. The CDR3 DNA reads as TGTGCCAGCTCACCGCGGGGAGTCGACACTGAAGCTTTCTTT. Protein sequence: CASSPRGVDTEAFF.

V is TRBV6-6 and J is TRBJ2-7; 7 bases line up with TRBD1. The CDR3 spans 15 residues. Germline trimming cut 6 bases from V and 0 bases from J; bases unmatched to any gene: 8. Germline V CDR1 and CDR2: MNHNY, SVGAGI (reference sequence). The DNA for the CDR3 is TGTGCCAGCAGGACAGGGTATGCGGCCTCCTACGAGCAGTACTTC. Protein: CASRTGYAASYEQYF.

The chain employs TRBV27 and TRBJ1-1; the D gene is possibly TRBD1 (5 bases). Germline V gene sequence: CDR1 MNHEY, CDR2 SMNVEV (reference sequence). The germline V and J ends were trimmed by 2 bases and 5 bases, with 6 bases remaining between them. The CDR3 is 12 amino acids. CDR3 in amino acids: CASSLRGTEAFF. The DNA of the CDR3 is TGTGCCAGCAGTTTACGGGGGACTGAAGCTTTCTTT.

V usage is TRBV5-6 and J usage is TRBJ1-6; weak D call: TRBD1 (5 bases). From germline, CDR1 is SGHDT and CDR2 YYEEEE. CDR3 length equals 15 residues. Trimming stripped 1 base from V and 14 bases from J, with 19 bases between. This CDR3 reads CASSLWGDRLVALHF. DNA for the CDR3: TGTGCCAGCAGCTTGTGGGGGGACCGATTGGTGGCCCTCCACTTT.

The J gene is TRBJ2-7, the V gene TRBV28; TRBD1 is a possible D gene (6 bases). The V gene lost 8 bases and the J gene lost 0 bases, with 14 bases spanning the gap. This CDR3 contains 14 residues. From germline, CDR1 is MDHEN and CDR2 SYDVKM. The CDR3 sequence is CASGTPPTSYEQYF. Written as DNA, the CDR3 is TGTGCCAGCGGGACACCTCCCACCTCCTACGAGCAGTACTTC.

The J gene is TRBJ2-7, the V gene TRBV27, with TRBD2 identical over 15 bases. CDR3 length equals 16 residues. J was trimmed by 2 bases and V by 6 bases; bases with no gene match: 5. Germline CDR1 MNHEY, CDR2 SMNVEV (reference sequence). CDR3 in DNA: TGTGCCAGCAGCCCGGGACTAGCGGGAGGAGCCTACGAGCAGTACTTC. Translated: CASSPGLAGGAYEQYF.

This chain joins TRBV29-1 and TRBJ1-2; 12 bases line up with TRBD1. Germline CDR1 reads SQVTM; CDR2 reads ANQGSEA. With V trimmed by 3 bases and J by 6 bases, 5 bases remained unmatched. This CDR3 has 14 residues. In DNA form, the CDR3 reads TGCAGCGTTGAGGGACAGGGGGCGGAGCATGGCTACACCTTC. Translating gives CSVEGQGAEHGYTF.

The gene calls are TRBV7-2 and TRBJ1-1; the D is unclear. CDR1 and CDR2 from the germline V gene are SGHTA and FQGNSA. The V end lost 4 bases, the J end lost 0 bases, and 9 bases lay between the germline ends. There are 14 residues in the CDR3. The CDR3 spells CASSSSGMNTEAFF. The CDR3 DNA sequence: TGTGCCAGCAGCTCTAGCGGGATGAACACTGAAGCTTTCTTT.

The V call is TRBV29-1, the J call TRBJ2-1; D possibly corresponds to TRBD2 (6 bases). Germline loops: CDR1 SQVTM, CDR2 ANQGSEA. The V and J ends lost 3 bases and 8 bases respectively, with 11 bases between them. The CDR3 spans 12 residues. The CDR3 spells CSVDMQRDEQFF. The CDR3 bases are TGCAGCGTTGATATGCAGCGGGATGAGCAGTTCTTC.

The rearrangement uses TRBV19 and TRBJ1-5; D is uncertain. The germline CDR1 and CDR2 sequences are LNHDA and SQIVND (reference sequence). Trimming left V 3 bases short and J 3 bases short, with 15 bases between. This CDR3 has 16 residues. CDR3 sequence reads: CASSILSNSYNQPQHF. For the CDR3, the DNA is TGTGCCAGTAGTATCCTCTCCAACAGCTACAATCAGCCCCAGCATTTT.

The chain recombines TRBV21-1 with TRBJ1-4; TRBD1, the table's D call, lacks a check against the DNA. TRBV21-1 is noted as a pseudogene. The CDR3 covers 17 residues. Written as DNA, the CDR3 is TGTGCCAGCATCCTGGGGAGGACAGGACCTACTAATGAAAAACTGTTTTTT. Translated, it gives CASILGRTGPTNEKLFF.

DNA for the CDR3: TGTGCCAGTAGGGAGACAGGGATGAACACTGAAGCTTTCTTT. This gives the protein CASRETGMNTEAFF. The chain combines TRBV19 with TRBJ1-1; 7 bases agree with TRBD1. Unmatched junction bases numbered 4, after V lost 6 bases and J lost 0 bases. This CDR3 contains 14 residues. Per germline, CDR1 LNHDA and CDR2 SQIVND (reference sequence).

The chain uses TRBV13 and TRBJ2-7; 7 bases match TRBD2. J was trimmed by 0 bases and V by 4 bases; bases with no gene match: 12. CDR3 size: 17 residues. The germline V gene has CDR1 PRHDT and CDR2 FYEKMQ (reference sequence). Here the CDR3 DNA reads TGTGCCAGCAGCTCACCTTTTGCTAGCGGTAGCTCCTACGAGCAGTACTTC. The encoded protein is CASSSPFASGSSYEQYF.

V usage is TRBV11-3 and J usage is TRBJ2-3, with D possibly being TRBD2 (6 bases). Germline CDR1 is SGHNT and CDR2 is YENEEA. The germline V and J ends were trimmed by 3 bases and 2 bases, with 9 bases remaining between them. The CDR3 is made up of 14 amino acids. The CDR3 DNA follows: TGTGCCAGCAGCTTCGGGACTTACACAGATACGCAGTATTTT. This codes for CASSFGTYTDTQYF.

This chain joins TRBV30 and TRBJ2-7; TRBD2 agrees at 12 bases. From germline, CDR1 is GTSNPN and CDR2 SVGIG (reference sequence). V shed 2 bases and J 4 bases; nucleotides not matched to a gene: 3. The CDR3 totals 14 residues. The CDR3 protein is CAWSLLAGGYEQYF. As DNA, the CDR3 is TGTGCCTGGAGTCTCCTAGCGGGAGGGTACGAGCAGTACTTC.

The rearrangement links TRBV28 to TRBJ2-2, with 8 bases that match TRBD2. V was clipped by 3 bases and J by 7 bases; unmatched bases: 10. CDR3 size: 16 residues. Germline V CDR1 and CDR2: MDHEN, SYDVKM. The CDR3: CASSFVSGGTVGELFF. In nucleotides, the CDR3 is TGTGCCAGCAGTTTCGTTTCGGGAGGGACGGTCGGGGAGCTGTTTTTT.

V and J are TRBV2 and TRBJ1-5, with 7 bases fitting TRBD1. CDR3 length: 16 residues. Germline V gene sequence: CDR1 SNHLY, CDR2 FYNNEI. V trimming: 6 bases; J trimming: 0 bases; junction bases outside the gene matches: 8. In DNA, the CDR3 is TGTGCCAGCAGGCAACAGACAGGGATTAGCAATCAGCCCCAGCATTTT. Translation gives CASRQQTGISNQPQHF.

CDR3 region: CASSFGRLAGPADTQYF. CDR3 nucleotides: TGTGCCAGCAGCTTTGGGAGGTTAGCGGGACCGGCAGATACGCAGTATTTT. This chain uses TRBV5-6 with TRBJ2-3, with 8 bases that match TRBD2. This CDR3 is built from 17 residues. Germline CDR1 and CDR2: SGHDT and YYEEEE. Trimming took 2 bases from V and 4 from J; bases not matched to a gene: 12.

The chain uses TRBV19 and TRBJ2-1; tentatively, D is TRBD1 (6 bases). Trimming removed 7 bases from V and 7 bases from J, with 26 bases in between. Germline CDR1 and CDR2: LNHDA and SQIVND (reference sequence). The CDR3 totals 17 residues. The CDR3 spells CASTPGHPLQGGNEQFF. DNA for the CDR3: TGTGCCAGTACACCGGGACACCCTTTACAAGGTGGGAATGAGCAGTTCTTC.

J is TRBJ1-4 and V is TRBV28, with D hard to call. Between the trimmed V and J ends, which lost 5 bases and 3 bases, there was a span of 13 bases. This CDR3 region has 15 residues. The germline gives CDR1 MDHEN, CDR2 SYDVKM. CDR3 DNA sequence: TGTGCCAGCAGTCCCTCGCGCGTCTCTAATGAAAAACTGTTTTTT. Amino acid sequence: CASSPSRVSNEKLFF. The whole variable domain, remainder taken from reference TRBV28 and TRBJ1-4, is DVKVTQSSRYLVKRTGEKVFLECVQDMDHENMFWYRQDPGLGLRLIYFSYDVKMKEKGDIPEGYSVSREKKERFSLILESASTNQTSMYLCASSPSRVSNEKLFFGSGTQLSVL.